This T cell receptor beta chain appears in the sequencing data of a study of blood T cell repertoires in COVID-19. Methods used by the authors: Amplification with reference gene primers provided the estimates of nucleated cell counts. The protocol was immunoSEQ multiplex PCR, while the TCRdb copy is restricted to in-frame clones and leaves out a portion. V and J calls and clone size come straight from that table; D and trimming were deduced from the DNA. The sample includes tens of thousands of clones, approximately 86% of them seen just once. The CDR3 is 15 residues long. Trimming left V 3 bases short and J 10 bases short, with 18 bases between. Germline lookup yields CDR1 ENHRY and CDR2 SYGVKD.

The chain carries TRBV10-3 and TRBJ1-4, with D hard to call. This clonotype was sampled from a woman in her 50s with acute or convalescent COVID-19. Sequencing was carried out using peripheral blood. CDR3 nucleotide sequence: TGTGCCATCAGTGAATCAACGGGAGCCGAGGGAAAACTGTTTTTT. The encoded protein is CAISESTGAEGKLFF.